Listed here is a single T cell receptor beta chain. Its target is not known. The sample originates from a study of early T cells in non-severe SARS-CoV-2 infection. Study-level background: Whole-blood bulk RNA, unsorted, was sequenced, and chains were unpaired.

Whole-study findings and limits: VDJdb matching skewed toward anti-spike CD8 responses, missing private and CD4 specificities.

Attachment of unique molecular identifiers was made to individual cDNA molecules. One entry per CDR3 protein, called by TCRdb with MiXCR from the 5' RACE reads. This sample has 40,000 to 45,000 distinct CDR3 sequences, with less than 15% found just once. Looked up from germline, CDR1 is SGHVS and CDR2 is FQNEAQ. The V gene end was trimmed by 5 bases and the J gene end by 4 bases; junction bases not matched to a gene: 5. The CDR3 length is 15 residues. Sequencing input: whole blood. This sequence was found in an adult who was a healthcare worker with PCR-confirmed SARS-CoV-2 infection or an uninfected control (not recorded which). The chain has TRBV7-8 and TRBJ2-2; 9 nucleotides align to TRBD2. CDR3 residues: CASSQRAGGTGELFF. The CDR3 DNA reads as TGTGCCAGCAGCCAGAGAGCGGGAGGCACCGGGGAGCTGTTTTTT.